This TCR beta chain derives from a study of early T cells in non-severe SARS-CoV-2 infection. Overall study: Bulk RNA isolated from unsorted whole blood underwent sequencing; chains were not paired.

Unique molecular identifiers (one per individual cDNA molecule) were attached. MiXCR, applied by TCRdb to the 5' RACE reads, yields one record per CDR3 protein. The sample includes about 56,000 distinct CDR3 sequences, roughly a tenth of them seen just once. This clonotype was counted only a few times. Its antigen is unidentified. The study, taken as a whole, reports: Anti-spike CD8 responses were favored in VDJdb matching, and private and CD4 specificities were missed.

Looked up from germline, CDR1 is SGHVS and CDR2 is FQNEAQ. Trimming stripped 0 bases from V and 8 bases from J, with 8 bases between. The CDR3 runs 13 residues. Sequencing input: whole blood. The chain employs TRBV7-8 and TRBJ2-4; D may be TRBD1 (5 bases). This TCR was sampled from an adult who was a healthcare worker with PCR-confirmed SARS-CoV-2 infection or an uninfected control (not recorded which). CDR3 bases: TGTGCCAGCAGCTTAGCCAGGGCAGACATTCAGTACTTC. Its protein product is CASSLARADIQYF.